This passage covers 10 T cell receptor beta chains from one sample sequenced in a study of control samples from healthy donors and cancer patients. The table came from immunoSEQ multiplex PCR; TCRdb's copy has only in-frame clones and leaves some out. The data show some 71,000 clones, under 90% seen once. Input material: PBMCs. The receptors were gathered from a man aged 60 to 75 with lung cancer.

The chain joins TRBV24-1 to TRBJ1-2; tentatively, D is TRBD1 (5 bases). This CDR3 region has 14 residues. The V and J ends lost 4 bases and 4 bases respectively, with 12 bases between them. Germline assignment: CDR1 KGHDR and CDR2 SFDVKD. CDR3 amino acids: CATSEEKQAYGYTF. In DNA, the CDR3 is TGTGCCACCAGTGAGGAGAAACAGGCCTATGGCTACACCTTC.

The V and J genes are TRBV30 and TRBJ1-1, with D tentatively TRBD1 (5 bases). CDR3 size: 13 residues. Trimming left V 5 bases short and J 11 bases short, with 21 bases between. Germline V gene sequence: CDR1 GTSNPN, CDR2 SVGIG (reference sequence). The CDR3 DNA is TGTGCCTGGGGCGCCCGGGACCCGTCGGGGGCTTTCTTT. Residues: CAWGARDPSGAFF.

The chain joins TRBV9 to TRBJ1-6; D might be TRBD1 (6 bases). The CDR3 has 15 amino acids. Germline CDR1 and CDR2: SGDLS and YYNGEE. The ends were cut back, 2 bases at V and 7 bases at J, with 13 bases in the middle. For the CDR3, the DNA is TGTGCCAGCAGCGTGGAGCCAGGGGACAATTCACCCCTCCACTTT. Protein product: CASSVEPGDNSPLHF.

The chain carries TRBV25-1 and TRBJ1-2, with D perhaps TRBD1 (5 bases). The CDR3 has 15 residues. The germline V and J ends were trimmed by 1 base and 6 bases, with 15 bases remaining between them. CDR1 MGHDK and CDR2 SYGVNS come from the germline V gene. The CDR3 nucleotides are TGTGCCAGCAGTGAATCAGGGACCGACAGCGATGGCTACACCTTC. It yields the protein CASSESGTDSDGYTF.

The CDR3 DNA sequence: TGTGCCTGGAGTACCTCCGGGACAGACTACGAGCAGTACTTC. Its translation: CAWSTSGTDYEQYF. The J gene is TRBJ2-7, the V gene TRBV30; TRBD1 agrees at 7 bases. CDR3 size: 14 residues. Germline CDR1 GTSNPN, CDR2 SVGIG (reference sequence). J gave up 3 bases and V 2 bases, and 7 bases lay outside the gene matches.

The V and J genes are TRBV30 and TRBJ1-2; D remains unclear. This CDR3 comprises 14 residues. Germline V gene data show CDR1 as GTSNPN and CDR2 as SVGIG (reference sequence). V was shortened by 0 bases and J by 4 bases, with 12 bases between the two germline ends. This chain's CDR3 is CAWSVQTARYGYTF. Written as DNA, the CDR3 is TGTGCCTGGAGTGTACAAACAGCCCGCTATGGCTACACCTTC.

The rearrangement uses TRBV2 and TRBJ2-2; D gene uncertain. CDR3 length: 11 amino acids. Germline assignment: CDR1 SNHLY and CDR2 FYNNEI. V lost 8 bases and J 6 bases, leaving 7 bases between the germline ends. CDR3 sequence (DNA): TGTGCCAGCCAATTATCCGGGGAGCTGTTTTTT. It is translated as CASQLSGELFF.

The rearrangement uses TRBV30 and TRBJ1-4; D gene unclear. Between the trimmed V and J ends, which lost 1 base and 8 bases, there was a span of 11 bases. Germline lookup yields CDR1 GTSNPN and CDR2 SVGIG (reference sequence). The CDR3 runs 13 residues. The CDR3 DNA sequence: TGTGCCTGGAGTGCCGTTCTAGGGGAAAAACTGTTTTTT. Translated: CAWSAVLGEKLFF.

The CDR3 nucleotides are TGTGCCAGCAGCTCGGACGGCTCCTACGAGCAGTACTTC. It translates to CASSSDGSYEQYF. This chain uses TRBV7-9 with TRBJ2-7; no clear D. Trimming pared 4 bases from V and 0 bases from J, leaving 7 bases between. The CDR3 is made up of 13 amino acids. CDR1 and CDR2 (germline): SEHNR, FQNEAQ (reference sequence).

The count of this clone is one. The chain employs TRBV7-3 and TRBJ2-5, with D perhaps matching TRBD2 (5 bases). Deletions cut 5 bases from V and 8 bases from J, with 15 bases between. The CDR3 sequence is 13 residues long. The germline gives CDR1 SGHTA, CDR2 FQGTGA. CDR3 protein: CASSAGSSPTQYF. The CDR3 DNA is TGTGCCAGCAGCGCTGGGAGCTCCCCAACCCAGTACTTC.